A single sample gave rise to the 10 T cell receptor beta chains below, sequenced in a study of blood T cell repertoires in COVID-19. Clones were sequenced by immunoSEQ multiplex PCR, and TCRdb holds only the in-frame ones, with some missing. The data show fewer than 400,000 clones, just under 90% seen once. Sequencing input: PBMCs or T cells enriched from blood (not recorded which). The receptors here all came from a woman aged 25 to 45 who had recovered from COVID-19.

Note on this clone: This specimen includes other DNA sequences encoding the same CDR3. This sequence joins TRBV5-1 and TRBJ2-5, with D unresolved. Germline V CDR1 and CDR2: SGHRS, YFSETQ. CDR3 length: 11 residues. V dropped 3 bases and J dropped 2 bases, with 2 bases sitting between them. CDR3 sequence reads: CASSSQETQYF. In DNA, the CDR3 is TGCGCCAGCAGCTCTCAAGAGACCCAGTACTTC.

CDR3 nucleotides: TGTGCCAGCAGTCCCCCAGGGGCAGGGGGCTATGGCTACACCTTC. Amino acid sequence: CASSPPGAGGYGYTF. The genes are TRBV7-9 and TRBJ1-2; TRBD1 agrees at 7 bases. CDR1 and CDR2 from the germline V gene are SEHNR and FQNEAQ (reference sequence). V was clipped by 6 bases and J by 4 bases; unmatched bases: 11. The CDR3 consists of 15 residues.

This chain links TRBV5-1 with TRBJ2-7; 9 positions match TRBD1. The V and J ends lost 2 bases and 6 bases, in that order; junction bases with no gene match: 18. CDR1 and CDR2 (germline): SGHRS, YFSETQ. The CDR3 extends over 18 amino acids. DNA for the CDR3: TGCGCCAGCAGCTTTTGGATGAGCGGGTGGACAGGGGATCCCGAGCAGTACTTC. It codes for CASSFWMSGWTGDPEQYF. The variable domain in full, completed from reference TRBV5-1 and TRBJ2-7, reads KAGVTQTPRYLIKTRGQQVTLSCSPISGHRSVSWYQQTPGQGLQFLFEYFSETQRNKGNFPGRFSGRQFSNSRSEMNVSTLELGDSALYLCASSFWMSGWTGDPEQYFGPGTRLTVT.

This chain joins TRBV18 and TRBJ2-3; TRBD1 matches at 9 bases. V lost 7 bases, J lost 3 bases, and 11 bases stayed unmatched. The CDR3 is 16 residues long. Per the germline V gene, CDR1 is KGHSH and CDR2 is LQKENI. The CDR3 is CASFQEQGATTDTQYF. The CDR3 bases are TGTGCCAGCTTCCAAGAACAGGGGGCGACGACAGATACGCAGTATTTT.

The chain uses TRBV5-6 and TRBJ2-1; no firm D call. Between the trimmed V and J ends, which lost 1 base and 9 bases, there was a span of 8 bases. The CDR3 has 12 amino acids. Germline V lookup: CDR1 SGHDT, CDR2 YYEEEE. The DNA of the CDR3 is TGTGCCAGCAGCTTGAACCCGGTTGAGCAGTTCTTC. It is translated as CASSLNPVEQFF.

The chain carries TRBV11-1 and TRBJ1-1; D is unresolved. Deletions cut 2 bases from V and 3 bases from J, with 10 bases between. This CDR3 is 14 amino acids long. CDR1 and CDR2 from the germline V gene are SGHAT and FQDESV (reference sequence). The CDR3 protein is CASSLSPAYTEAFF. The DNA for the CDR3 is TGTGCCAGCAGCTTATCTCCAGCGTACACTGAAGCTTTCTTT.

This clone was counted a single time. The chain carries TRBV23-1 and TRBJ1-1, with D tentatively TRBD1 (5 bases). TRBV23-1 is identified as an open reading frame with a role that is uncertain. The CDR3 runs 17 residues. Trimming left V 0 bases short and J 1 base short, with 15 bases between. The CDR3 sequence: CASSQSGPDSQNTEAFF. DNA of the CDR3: TGCGCCAGCAGTCAATCCGGTCCCGACAGCCAGAACACTGAAGCTTTCTTT.

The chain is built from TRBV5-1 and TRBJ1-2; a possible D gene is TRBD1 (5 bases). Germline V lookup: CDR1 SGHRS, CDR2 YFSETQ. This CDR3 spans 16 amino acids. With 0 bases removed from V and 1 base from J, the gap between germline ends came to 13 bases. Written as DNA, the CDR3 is TGCGCCAGCAGCTTGGCCAAAGGGGCGAATAACTATGGCTACACCTTC. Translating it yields CASSLAKGANNYGYTF.

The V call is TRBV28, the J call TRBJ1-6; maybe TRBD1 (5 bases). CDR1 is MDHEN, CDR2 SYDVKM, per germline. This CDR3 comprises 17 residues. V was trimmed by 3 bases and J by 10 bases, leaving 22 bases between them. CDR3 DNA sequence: TGTGCCAGCAGTTTCCTTAGTAAACTGGGGGGTGGGTCACCCCTCCACTTT. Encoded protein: CASSFLSKLGGGSPLHF.

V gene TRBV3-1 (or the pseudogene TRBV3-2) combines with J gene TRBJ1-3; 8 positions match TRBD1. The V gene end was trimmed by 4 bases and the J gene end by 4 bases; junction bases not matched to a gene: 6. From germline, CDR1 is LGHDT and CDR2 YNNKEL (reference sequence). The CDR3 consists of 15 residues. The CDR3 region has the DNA TGTGCCAGCAGCCGACACCGGGACAGGGGAAACACCATATATTTT. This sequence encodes CASSRHRDRGNTIYF.